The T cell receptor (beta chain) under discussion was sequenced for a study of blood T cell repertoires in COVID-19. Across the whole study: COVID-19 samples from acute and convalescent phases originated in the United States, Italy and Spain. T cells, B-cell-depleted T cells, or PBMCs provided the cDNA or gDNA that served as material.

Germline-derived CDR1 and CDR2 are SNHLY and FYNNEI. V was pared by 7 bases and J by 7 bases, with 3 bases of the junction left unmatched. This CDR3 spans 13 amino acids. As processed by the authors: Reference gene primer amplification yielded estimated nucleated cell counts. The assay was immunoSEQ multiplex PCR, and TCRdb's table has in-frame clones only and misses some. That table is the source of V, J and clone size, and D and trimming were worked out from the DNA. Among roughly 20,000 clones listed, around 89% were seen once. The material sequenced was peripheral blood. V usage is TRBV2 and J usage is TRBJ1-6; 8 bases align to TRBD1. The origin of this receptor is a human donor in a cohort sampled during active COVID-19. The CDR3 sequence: CASKHRGNSPLHF. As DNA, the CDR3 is TGTGCCAGCAAGCACAGGGGGAATTCACCCCTCCACTTT.